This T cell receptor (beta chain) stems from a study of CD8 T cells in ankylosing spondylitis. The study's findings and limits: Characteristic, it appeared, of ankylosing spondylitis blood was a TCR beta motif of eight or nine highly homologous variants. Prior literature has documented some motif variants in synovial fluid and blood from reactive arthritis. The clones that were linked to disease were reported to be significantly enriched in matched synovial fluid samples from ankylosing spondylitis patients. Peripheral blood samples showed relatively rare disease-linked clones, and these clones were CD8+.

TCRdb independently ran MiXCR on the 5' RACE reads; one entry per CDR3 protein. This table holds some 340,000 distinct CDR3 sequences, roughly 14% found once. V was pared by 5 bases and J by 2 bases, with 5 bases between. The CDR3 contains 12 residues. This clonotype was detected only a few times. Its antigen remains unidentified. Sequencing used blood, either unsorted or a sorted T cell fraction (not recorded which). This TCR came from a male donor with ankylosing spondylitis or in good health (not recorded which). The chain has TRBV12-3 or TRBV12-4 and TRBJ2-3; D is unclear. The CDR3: CASSANTDTQYF. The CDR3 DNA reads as TGTGCCAGCAGTGCAAACACAGATACGCAGTATTTT.